One sample yielded the 24 T cell receptor beta chains listed below, sequenced in a study of OX40 agonist ivuxolimab in advanced cancers. Sequenced by immunoSEQ multiplex PCR; TCRdb stores in-frame clones only, minus some. This table has about 59,000 clones, approximately 80% appearing once. The input for sequencing was CD4+ or CD8+ T cells sorted from blood, taken in a trial of the OX40 agonist ivuxolimab. The source of these receptors is an adult with an advanced solid tumor such as melanoma, head and neck, liver or kidney cancer.

The CDR3 DNA is TGCAGCGTTCTTAGTATGGGCGGGAGGGGGGAGACCCAGTACTTC. Its translation is CSVLSMGGRGETQYF. The chain has TRBV29-1 and TRBJ2-5, with 9 bases that match TRBD2. Germline V gene lookup returns CDR1 SQVTM and CDR2 ANQGSEA. The V and J ends lost 5 bases and 5 bases, in that order; junction bases with no gene match: 12. The CDR3 spans 15 residues.

The chain links TRBV28 to TRBJ1-6, with TRBD1 identical over 7 bases. CDR1 is MDHEN, CDR2 SYDVKM, per germline. The CDR3 covers 16 residues. V lost 4 bases to trimming and J lost 5 bases; unmatched junction nucleotides: 8. CDR3 coding DNA: TGTGCCAGCAGTTCCCAGCCCGGGACAGATAATTCACCCCTCCACTTT. Protein: CASSSQPGTDNSPLHF.

The CDR3 nucleotides read TGCGCCAGCAGCTTGGGTACGACCAGAAATGAAAAACTGTTTTTT. Its translation: CASSLGTTRNEKLFF. The chain employs TRBV5-1 and TRBJ1-4; no firm D call. The V gene lost 0 bases and the J gene lost 5 bases, with 11 bases spanning the gap. Germline lookup yields CDR1 SGHRS and CDR2 YFSETQ. The CDR3 is 15 amino acids. Drawing the rest from reference TRBV5-1 and TRBJ1-4, the complete variable domain is KAGVTQTPRYLIKTRGQQVTLSCSPISGHRSVSWYQQTPGQGLQFLFEYFSETQRNKGNFPGRFSGRQFSNSRSEMNVSTLELGDSALYLCASSLGTTRNEKLFFGSGTQLSVL.

The genes are TRBV9 and TRBJ2-2, with D hard to call. Trimming took off 3 bases at V and 2 bases at J, with 5 bases between the two ends. The CDR3 consists of 13 residues. Per germline, CDR1 SGDLS and CDR2 YYNGEE. CDR3 DNA: TGTGCCAGCAGCGCGACTAACACCGGGGAGCTGTTTTTT. This sequence encodes CASSATNTGELFF.

This rearrangement joins TRBV7-9 to TRBJ2-1, with 8 bases that match TRBD2. This CDR3 comprises 12 residues. Germline V CDR1 and CDR2: SEHNR, FQNEAQ (reference sequence). V lost 5 bases and J lost 10; bases outside the gene matches: 4. The CDR3 DNA reads TGTGCCAGCAGCCCACGGGGGGGGGAGCAGTTCTTC. This sequence encodes CASSPRGGEQFF.

The chain employs TRBV29-1 and TRBJ2-7, with 7 bases that match TRBD1. V was pared by 8 bases and J by 2 bases, with 15 bases of the junction left unmatched. The germline gives CDR1 SQVTM, CDR2 ANQGSEA. The CDR3 is 15 amino acids. CDR3: CSNRDSNTGTYEQYF. The CDR3 region has the DNA TGCAGCAACCGGGACAGCAACACCGGAACCTACGAGCAGTACTTC.

The chain has TRBV5-1 and TRBJ2-3; 15 bases match TRBD2. Germline CDR1 SGHRS, CDR2 YFSETQ. V gave up 0 bases and J gave up 6 bases; unmatched junction bases: 8. The CDR3 loop spans 18 amino acids. In DNA, the CDR3 is TGCGCCAGCAGCTTGGGAGGACTAGCGGGGGGGCTGGCGGATACGCAGTATTTT. Its translation: CASSLGGLAGGLADTQYF.

The rearrangement joins TRBV4-1 to TRBJ2-1; no reliable D call. This CDR3 contains 14 residues. Germline V gene sequence: CDR1 MGHRA, CDR2 YSYEKL. The V and J ends lost 0 bases and 12 bases respectively, with 15 bases between them. The CDR3 sequence is CASSQDFLFGGQFF. The DNA of the CDR3 is TGCGCCAGCAGCCAAGATTTCCTCTTCGGTGGGCAGTTCTTC.

About this clone itself: A junction boundary mismatches the germline segment, possibly from a read error. The rearrangement links TRBV10-2 to TRBJ2-5; maybe TRBD2 (5 bases). This CDR3 is 13 amino acids long. The germline V gene has CDR1 WSHSY and CDR2 SAAADI. The CDR3: CASSGTRQGTQYF. The CDR3 DNA reads as TGCGCCAGCAGTGGGACTCGACAAGGGACCCAGTACTTC.

Here the CDR3 reads CASSIVSGQVRGYTF. In DNA form, the CDR3 reads TGTGCCAGTAGTATAGTTTCAGGACAGGTCCGGGGCTACACCTTC. V usage is TRBV19 and J usage is TRBJ1-2; 7 bases match TRBD1. With V trimmed by 1 base and J by 8 bases, 10 bases remained unmatched. Germline V CDR1 and CDR2: LNHDA, SQIVND (reference sequence). CDR3 length: 15 residues.

Only one count was recorded for this clone. V and J are TRBV18 and TRBJ1-4, with a tentative D call TRBD1 (6 bases). The V gene lost 3 bases and the J gene lost 5 bases, with 10 bases spanning the gap. The CDR3 totals 14 residues. In germline, CDR1 is KGHSH, CDR2 LQKENI. CDR3 region: CASSPDRTNEKLFF. The CDR3 DNA follows: TGTGCCAGCTCACCCGACAGGACCAATGAAAAACTGTTTTTT.

This chain links TRBV21-1 with TRBJ2-7; the table's TRBD1 call for D was not verified on the DNA. TRBV21-1 is a listed pseudogene. The CDR3 runs to 16 residues. The CDR3 bases are TGTGCCAGCAGCGGCCGGCAGAGACAGAAGTCCCACGAGCAGTACTTC. Its protein is CASSGRQRQKSHEQYF.

Only a few counts were recorded for this clone. The rearrangement links TRBV5-1 to TRBJ2-3, with unresolved D. From germline, CDR1 is SGHRS and CDR2 YFSETQ. V was trimmed by 0 bases and J by 2 bases, leaving 16 bases between them. The CDR3 is 17 amino acids. The CDR3 nucleotides are TGCGCCAGCAGCTTGGGGGCCCGACTTTCCGACACAGATACGCAGTATTTT. Residues: CASSLGARLSDTDTQYF.

CDR3: CATSRDLARNTQYF. CDR3 coding DNA: TGTGCCACCAGCAGAGATCTGGCGCGAAATACGCAGTATTTT. The gene calls are TRBV15 and TRBJ2-3, with no clear D. The length of the CDR3 is 14 residues. Germline V lookup: CDR1 LNHNV, CDR2 YYDKDF (reference sequence). Trimming cost V 0 bases and J 7 bases, with 11 bases left between them.

The chain recombines TRBV4-2 with TRBJ2-5, with D perhaps matching TRBD1 or TRBD2 (6 bases each). Germline V gives CDR1 LGHNA, CDR2 YNFKEQ. There are 19 residues in the CDR3. The V end lost 0 bases, the J end lost 1 base, and 21 bases lay between the germline ends. The CDR3 nucleotides are TGTGCCAGCAGCCAAGAACCGGTCGGTAAGGGGGGCCCCCAAGAGACCCAGTACTTC. Translation: CASSQEPVGKGGPQETQYF.

The CDR3 is CASSLTDNYGYTF. The CDR3 region has the DNA TGCGCCAGCAGCTTGACGGACAACTATGGCTACACCTTC. This chain joins TRBV5-1 and TRBJ1-2, with D hard to call. The CDR3 has 13 amino acids. Germline V gene sequence: CDR1 SGHRS, CDR2 YFSETQ. The V and J ends lost 1 base and 2 bases respectively, with 6 bases between them.

The count of this clone is one. This sequence joins TRBV5-1 and TRBJ2-2; possibly TRBD2 for D (6 bases). Trimming pared 1 base from V and 6 bases from J, leaving 10 bases between. Germline CDR1 and CDR2: SGHRS and YFSETQ. The CDR3 runs to 14 residues. The CDR3 loop is CASSLLSGPGELFF. DNA of the CDR3: TGCGCCAGCAGCTTGCTTAGCGGCCCCGGGGAGCTGTTTTTT.

This clone came up once. This chain uses TRBV7-3 with TRBJ2-1, with D uncertain. The CDR3 loop spans 11 amino acids. The V end lost 4 bases, the J end lost 9 bases, and 7 bases lay between the germline ends. The germline V gene encodes CDR1 SGHTA and CDR2 FQGTGA. This chain's CDR3 is CASSSDGEQFF. The CDR3 DNA reads as TGTGCCAGCAGCTCCGACGGTGAGCAGTTCTTC.

In this sample, this clone turned up a few times. V and J are TRBV6-5 and TRBJ1-1, with 7 bases identical to TRBD1. CDR1 is MNHEY and CDR2 is SVGAGI in the germline V gene. The trim removed 0 bases at V and 8 bases at J, leaving 3 bases unmatched. CDR3 length equals 13 residues. The CDR3 reads CASSYSTDREAFF. The CDR3 DNA sequence: TGTGCCAGCAGTTACTCCACGGACAGGGAAGCTTTCTTT.

The J gene is TRBJ1-2, the V gene TRBV6-6, with D possibly matching TRBD1 (5 bases). This CDR3 region has 13 residues. The germline gives CDR1 MNHNY, CDR2 SVGAGI (reference sequence). V was trimmed by 2 bases and J by 3 bases, leaving 7 bases between them. CDR3: CASSYGRDYGYTF. CDR3 nucleotides: TGTGCCAGCAGTTACGGCAGGGACTATGGCTACACCTTC.

V and J are TRBV6-1 and TRBJ1-2; the match to TRBD1 covers 11 bases. Per the germline V gene, CDR1 is MNHNS and CDR2 is SASEGT. This CDR3 has 17 amino acids. Trimming took 2 bases from V and 8 from J; bases not matched to a gene: 13. CDR3 nucleotide sequence: TGTGCCAGCAGTGAATTGCTCAGGACAGGGGGCGCAAGGGGCTACACCTTC. It encodes CASSELLRTGGARGYTF.

The chain employs TRBV18 and TRBJ2-7, with D possibly being TRBD2 (5 bases). Germline CDR1 and CDR2: KGHSH and LQKENI. The CDR3 spans 16 residues. V lost 4 bases to trimming and J lost 7 bases, with 23 bases between them. CDR3 nucleotide sequence: TGTGCCAGCTCACGGAGCCCCCTCCGGGGAGTTCGTGAGCAGTACTTC. Its translation is CASSRSPLRGVREQYF.

The chain is built from TRBV11-2 and TRBJ2-2, with 7 bases lining up with TRBD2. Trimming removed 11 bases from V and 1 base from J; junction bases left unmatched: 7. Looked up from germline, CDR1 is SGHAT and CDR2 is FQNNGV. The CDR3 consists of 14 residues. The CDR3 sequence: CALRIAGNTGELFF. Written as DNA, the CDR3 is TGTGCCCTGAGAATAGCGGGGAACACCGGGGAGCTGTTTTTT.

The gene calls are TRBV6-5 and TRBJ2-1; no clear D. The CDR3 spans 15 residues. V was trimmed by 6 bases and J by 0 bases, leaving 12 bases between them. Germline V gene lookup returns CDR1 MNHEY and CDR2 SVGAGI. This CDR3 is CASRFTPSSYNEQFF. DNA for the CDR3: TGTGCCAGCAGATTTACTCCGAGCTCCTACAATGAGCAGTTCTTC.